This note documents a single T cell receptor (beta chain) sequence. Its antigen is still unknown. No base qualities exist here, and no much larger clone lies one base off it. This entry is derived from a study of cytomegalovirus exposure and HLA in healthy donors (dated by TCRdb to 2016 to 2017). A note on the overall study: The 500 to 700 repertoires of the first cohort and the 110 or so validation repertoires were produced on the same platform, according to a later analysis. Besides the first cohort of hundreds of subjects, a separate validation cohort made up of roughly 120 different subjects was used. The aim of the study was to test whether cataloging public T cell receptors could identify signatures of past pathogen exposure. To predict cytomegalovirus infection status, the study brought together high-throughput TCR immunosequencing, statistical association of individual TCRs with disease status, and machine learning.

V gives up 5 bases and J gives up 4 bases, and the segment between their germline ends measures 14 bases. CDR1 and CDR2 are read off the germline V gene (reference sequence) as LNHDA and SQIVND. Reading from cysteine to phenylalanine, the CDR3 counts 14 amino acids. The DNA shown is the 42-base CDR3, in frame from base 1. The donors belonged to the validation cohort of about 120 subjects, which was separate from the roughly 700-subject first cohort. General study outcomes and caveats: Cytomegalovirus status was reported to be diagnosed by the classifier with high specificity and sensitivity in both the original and validation cohorts. The authors suggested that the approach could potentially be extended to other disease states and immunological phenotypes. In the study, 150 to 200 TCR beta chains were listed as associated with cytomegalovirus. All 120 or so repertoires were used to score co-occurrence in the validation cohort in a later analysis, because that analysis had no HLA typing for the cohort. In vitro tests confirmed that a few of the cytomegalovirus-associated TCR beta chains recognize cytomegalovirus antigens. Of the cluster scores, roughly 93% were above 0 in a later analysis, which found that TCRs clustered in the first cohort also tended to co-occur in the 95 to 150 validation repertoires. Most TCR sequences were seen in very few donors, while some public TCRs were found in many individuals.

Preparation of the library involved the immunoSEQ multiplex PCR assay. The authors' analysis ran thus. A statistical classification framework was built for diagnosing cytomegalovirus status from the catalog of TCR beta chain sequences. TCRdb limited this immuneACCESS table to in-frame rearrangements with V and J called. A share of clones is missing; checked studies link under half to unresolved V genes, and the rest is unexplained. The V and J calls and clone size were taken over from that table, and D and trimming were inferred from the DNA. The sample profile shows some 170,000 clones; 80% to 90% of them were found once. Together, the top ten hold roughly 1.5% of the sample.

This sequence originates from a woman aged 30 to 39 in good health and CMV-seronegative. Rearrangement joined TRBV19 to TRBJ1-2, with TRBD1 as a weak D call on 6 bases. The sample was PBMCs. The nucleotide sequence is TGTGCCAGTAGTGCGGGGGCGGAGGGCTATGGCTACACCTTC. Its protein reads: CASSAGAEGYGYTF.